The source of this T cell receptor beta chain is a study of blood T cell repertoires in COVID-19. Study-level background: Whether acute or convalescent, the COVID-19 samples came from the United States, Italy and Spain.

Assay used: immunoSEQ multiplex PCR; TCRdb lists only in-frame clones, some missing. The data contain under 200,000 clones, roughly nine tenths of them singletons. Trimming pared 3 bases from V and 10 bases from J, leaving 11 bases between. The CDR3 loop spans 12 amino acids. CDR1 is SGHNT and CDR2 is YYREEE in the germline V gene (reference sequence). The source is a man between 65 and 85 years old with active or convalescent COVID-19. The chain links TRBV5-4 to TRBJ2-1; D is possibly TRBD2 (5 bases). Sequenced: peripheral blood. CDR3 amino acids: CASSSPRREQFF. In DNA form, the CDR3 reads TGTGCCAGCAGCTCGCCCCGGAGGGAGCAGTTCTTC.